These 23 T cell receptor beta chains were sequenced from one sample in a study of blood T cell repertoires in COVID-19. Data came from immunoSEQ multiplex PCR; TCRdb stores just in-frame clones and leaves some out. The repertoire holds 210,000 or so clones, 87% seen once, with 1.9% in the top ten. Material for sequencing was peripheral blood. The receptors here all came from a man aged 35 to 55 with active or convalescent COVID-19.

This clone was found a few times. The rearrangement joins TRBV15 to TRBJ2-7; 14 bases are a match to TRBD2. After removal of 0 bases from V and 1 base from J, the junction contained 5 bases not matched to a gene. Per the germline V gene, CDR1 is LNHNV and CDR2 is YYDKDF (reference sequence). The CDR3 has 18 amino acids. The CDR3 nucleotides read TGTGCCACCAGCAGAGATCTCGGACTAGCGGGAGGTTCCTACGAGCAGTACTTC. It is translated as CATSRDLGLAGGSYEQYF.

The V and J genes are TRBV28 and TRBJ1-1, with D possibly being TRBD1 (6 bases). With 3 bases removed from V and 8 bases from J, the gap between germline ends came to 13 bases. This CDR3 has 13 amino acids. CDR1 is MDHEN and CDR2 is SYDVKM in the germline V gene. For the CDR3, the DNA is TGTGCCAGCAGTTTTGAGGGGGAGTCCGAAGCTTTCTTT. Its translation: CASSFEGESEAFF.

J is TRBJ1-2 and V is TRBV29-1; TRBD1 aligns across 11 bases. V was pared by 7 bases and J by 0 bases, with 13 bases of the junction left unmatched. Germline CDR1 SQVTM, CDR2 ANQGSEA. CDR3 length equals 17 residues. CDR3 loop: CSAIPWTGGSSNYGYTF. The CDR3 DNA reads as TGCAGCGCCATACCCTGGACAGGGGGCTCCTCTAACTATGGCTACACCTTC.

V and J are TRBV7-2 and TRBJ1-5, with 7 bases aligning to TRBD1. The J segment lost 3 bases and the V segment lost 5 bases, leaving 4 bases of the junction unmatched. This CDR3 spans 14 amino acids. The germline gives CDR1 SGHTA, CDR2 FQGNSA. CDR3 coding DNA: TGTGCCAGCAGCCATCAGGGGGACAATCAGCCCCAGCATTTT. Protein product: CASSHQGDNQPQHF.

CDR3: CASSPTGSRTDTQYF. CDR3 coding DNA: TGTGCCAGCAGCCCCACAGGCAGCCGCACAGATACGCAGTATTTT. V and J are TRBV7-2 and TRBJ2-3; perhaps TRBD1 as D (5 bases). Germline CDR1 is SGHTA and CDR2 is FQGNSA. This CDR3 has 15 amino acids. Trimming removed 5 bases at V and 1 base at J, with 13 bases between.

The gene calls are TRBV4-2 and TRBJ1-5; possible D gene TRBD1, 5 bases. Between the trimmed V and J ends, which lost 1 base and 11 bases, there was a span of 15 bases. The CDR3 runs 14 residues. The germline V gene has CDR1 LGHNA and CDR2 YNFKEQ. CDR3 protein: CASSQGAGPAAQHF. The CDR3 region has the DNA TGTGCCAGCAGCCAAGGTGCAGGGCCTGCGGCCCAGCATTTT.

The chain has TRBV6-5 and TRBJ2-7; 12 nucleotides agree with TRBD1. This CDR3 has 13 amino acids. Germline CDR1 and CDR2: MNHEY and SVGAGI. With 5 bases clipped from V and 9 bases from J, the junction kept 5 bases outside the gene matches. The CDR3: CASSRGQGAMQYF. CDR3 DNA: TGTGCCAGCAGTAGGGGACAGGGGGCGATGCAGTACTTC.

CDR3 loop: CASSFWRTGLTEQFF. The CDR3, as DNA: TGTGCCAGCAGCTTTTGGAGGACAGGGCTAACTGAGCAGTTCTTC. The rearrangement links TRBV7-8 to TRBJ2-1, with 8 bases that match TRBD1. V lost 3 bases and J lost 9; bases outside the gene matches: 10. Per germline, CDR1 SGHVS and CDR2 FQNEAQ. CDR3 size: 15 residues.

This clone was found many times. The CDR3 sequence: CASRLAGLADTQYF. The CDR3 DNA follows: TGCGCCAGCCGACTAGCGGGATTAGCAGATACGCAGTATTTT. This chain uses TRBV5-1 with TRBJ2-3, with 11 positions matching TRBD2. Trimming at V came to 7 bases and at J to 4 bases, leaving 5 bases not matched to a gene. Germline values: CDR1 SGHRS, CDR2 YFSETQ. The CDR3 covers 14 residues.

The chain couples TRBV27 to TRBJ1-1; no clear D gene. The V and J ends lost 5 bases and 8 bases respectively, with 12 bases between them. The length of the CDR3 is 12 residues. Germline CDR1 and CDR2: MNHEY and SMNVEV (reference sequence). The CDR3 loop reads CASSPHPGEAFF. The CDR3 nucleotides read TGTGCCAGCAGTCCCCACCCGGGGGAAGCTTTCTTT.

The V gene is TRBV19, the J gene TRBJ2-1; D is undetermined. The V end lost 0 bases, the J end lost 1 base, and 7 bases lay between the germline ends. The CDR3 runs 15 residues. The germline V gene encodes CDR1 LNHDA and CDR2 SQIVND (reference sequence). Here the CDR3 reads CASSIEATSYNEQFF. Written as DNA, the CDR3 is TGTGCCAGTAGTATAGAGGCGACTTCCTACAATGAGCAGTTCTTC.

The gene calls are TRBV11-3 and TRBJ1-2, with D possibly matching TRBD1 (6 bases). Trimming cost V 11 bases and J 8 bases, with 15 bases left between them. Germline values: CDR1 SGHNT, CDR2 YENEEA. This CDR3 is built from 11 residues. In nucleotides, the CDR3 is TGTGCCGGCCGGGACAAGAGGGGCTACACCTTC. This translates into CAGRDKRGYTF.

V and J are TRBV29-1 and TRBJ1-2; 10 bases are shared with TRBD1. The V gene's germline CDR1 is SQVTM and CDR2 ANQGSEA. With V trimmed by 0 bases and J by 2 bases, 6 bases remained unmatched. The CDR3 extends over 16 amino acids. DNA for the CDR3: TGCAGCGTTGAAGATCCTGGGACAGGGGCGAACTATGGCTACACCTTC. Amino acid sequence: CSVEDPGTGANYGYTF.

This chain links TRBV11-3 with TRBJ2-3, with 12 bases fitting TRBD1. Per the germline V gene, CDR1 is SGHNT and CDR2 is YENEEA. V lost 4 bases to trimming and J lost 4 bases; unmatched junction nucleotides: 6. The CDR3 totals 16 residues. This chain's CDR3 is CASSWTGTGGADTQYF. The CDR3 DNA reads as TGTGCCAGCAGCTGGACCGGGACAGGGGGCGCAGATACGCAGTATTTT.

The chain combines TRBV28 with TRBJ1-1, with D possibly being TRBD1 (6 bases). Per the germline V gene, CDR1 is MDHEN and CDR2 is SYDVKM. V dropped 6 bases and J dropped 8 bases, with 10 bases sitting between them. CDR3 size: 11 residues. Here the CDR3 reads CASSLDREAFF. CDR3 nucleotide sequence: TGTGCCAGCAGCCTAGACAGGGAAGCTTTCTTT.

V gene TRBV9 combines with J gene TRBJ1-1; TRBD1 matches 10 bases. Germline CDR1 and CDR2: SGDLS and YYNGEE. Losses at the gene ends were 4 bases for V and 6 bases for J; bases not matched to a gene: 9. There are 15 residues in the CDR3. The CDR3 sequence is CASSPGQGQFSEAFF. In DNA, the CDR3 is TGTGCCAGCAGCCCGGGACAGGGGCAATTCTCTGAAGCTTTCTTT.

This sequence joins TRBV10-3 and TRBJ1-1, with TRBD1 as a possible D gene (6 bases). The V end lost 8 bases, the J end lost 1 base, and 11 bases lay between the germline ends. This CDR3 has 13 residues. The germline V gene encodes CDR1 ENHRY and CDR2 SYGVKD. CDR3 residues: CAISTGTNTEAFF. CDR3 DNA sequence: TGTGCCATCTCGACAGGAACGAACACTGAAGCTTTCTTT.

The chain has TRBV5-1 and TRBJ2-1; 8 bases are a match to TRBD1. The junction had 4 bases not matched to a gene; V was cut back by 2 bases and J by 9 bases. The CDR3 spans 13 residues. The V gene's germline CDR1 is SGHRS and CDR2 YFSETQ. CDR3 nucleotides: TGCGCCAGCAGCTTAACAGGGGGTCCTGAGCAGTTCTTC. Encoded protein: CASSLTGGPEQFF.

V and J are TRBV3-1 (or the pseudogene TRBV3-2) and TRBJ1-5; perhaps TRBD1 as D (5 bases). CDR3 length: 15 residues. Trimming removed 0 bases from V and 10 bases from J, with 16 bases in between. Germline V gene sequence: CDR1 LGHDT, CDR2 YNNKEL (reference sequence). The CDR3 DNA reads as TGTGCCAGCAGCCAAGATCTTGTGGATAGGGGCCCCCAGCATTTT. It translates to CASSQDLVDRGPQHF.

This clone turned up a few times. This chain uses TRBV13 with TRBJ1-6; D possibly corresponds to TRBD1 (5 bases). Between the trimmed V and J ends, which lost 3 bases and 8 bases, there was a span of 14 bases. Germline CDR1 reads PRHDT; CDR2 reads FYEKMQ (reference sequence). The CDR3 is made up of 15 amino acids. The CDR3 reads CASSFFGHADSPLHF. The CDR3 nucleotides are TGTGCCAGCAGCTTCTTCGGACACGCAGATTCACCCCTCCACTTT.

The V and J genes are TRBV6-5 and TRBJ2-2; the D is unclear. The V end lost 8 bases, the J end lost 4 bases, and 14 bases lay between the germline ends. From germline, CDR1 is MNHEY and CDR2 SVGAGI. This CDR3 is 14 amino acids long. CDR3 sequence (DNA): TGTGCCAGCGCAACTCAACTTCGCACCGGGGAGCTGTTTTTT. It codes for CASATQLRTGELFF.

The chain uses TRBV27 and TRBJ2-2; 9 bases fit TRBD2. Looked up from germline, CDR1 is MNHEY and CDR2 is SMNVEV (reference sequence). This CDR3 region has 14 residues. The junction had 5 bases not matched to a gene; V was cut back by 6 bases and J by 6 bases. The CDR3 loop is CASRRGGASGELFF. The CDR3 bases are TGTGCCAGCAGGCGCGGGGGGGCTTCCGGGGAGCTGTTTTTT.

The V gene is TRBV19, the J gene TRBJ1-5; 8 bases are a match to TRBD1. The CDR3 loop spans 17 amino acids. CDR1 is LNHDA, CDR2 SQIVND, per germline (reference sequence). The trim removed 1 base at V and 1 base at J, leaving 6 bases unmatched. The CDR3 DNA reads TGTGCCAGTAGTATAGGACAGGGGAGGAAAAGCAATCAGCCCCAGCATTTT. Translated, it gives CASSIGQGRKSNQPQHF.